This TCR beta chain was retrieved from a study of response to subunit inactivated influenza vaccine (dated by TCRdb to 2016 to 2019). Background for the entire study: Deep quantitative T cell receptor repertoire profiling was used in the study to track responses to a trivalent subunit inactivated influenza vaccine. Overall study outcomes, separate from this receptor: The authors proposed that each seasonal influenza vaccination may bring in only a limited number of new T cells.

This clonotype came up a few times. Its specific antigen is unknown. It has no much larger one-base neighbor in the sample; base qualities were not kept. The CDR3, from cysteine to phenylalanine, totals 14 residues. CDR3 DNA is the only sequence kept; it has 42 bases, read in frame from the first base. V is cut by 6 bases and J by 6 bases, and the space between the germline ends is 17 bases. Library method: RT-PCR. The listed sequencing device is Illumina HiSeq 2500. TCRdb applied fastp at Q25 and MiXCR to the public reads, then kept only in-frame beta chains. Under each unique CDR3 protein, matching rows form one entry showing the most common genes and DNA. This sample comprises about 500,000 distinct CDR3 sequences, more than 15% of them detected only once. The ten most abundant clones make up 2.5% to 3.5% of the sample.

Material: CD4+ T cells sorted from PBMCs, obtained less than 25 months after vaccination. The rearrangement joined TRBV12-3 or TRBV12-4 to TRBJ2-5; no D gene call is confident. This sequence was found in a man aged 50 to 69 who received an inactivated influenza vaccine. Donor details come from another sample of the same person, matched by shared clones. CDR3 sequence: CASSRSLRLQTQYF. The DNA sequence is given as TGTGCCAGCAGCCGCAGCCTTCGACTGCAGACCCAGTACTTC.